This entry features one T cell receptor (beta chain) sequence. A read error may produce the germline difference seen at one junction end. The data originate from a study of human T cells and chemical hapten exposure. Documented time point: patch test 3, about 24 weeks after DPC sensitization. Described treatment: therapeutic diphenylcyclopropenone sensitization with weekly scalp DPC. The CDR3 sequence is 15 residues long. CDR1 and CDR2 (germline): LGHNA, YNFKEQ. A single record per CDR3 protein comes from TCRdb applying MiXCR to the RACE reads. The repertoire includes 100,000 to 120,000 distinct CDR3 sequences, under 40% of them detected once, and around 2.8% sits in the top ten.

This receptor was identified in a man aged 35-49 years with alopecia areata. Some clones in this sample may be carry-over from other donors' samples. The sequencing here drew on whole blood, taken in connection with sensitization to the hapten diphenylcyclopropenone (DPC). The chain has TRBV4-2 and TRBJ2-7; no reliable D call. CDR3 region: CTSSQDSQVPYEQYF. The CDR3 DNA follows: TGTACCAGCAGCCAAGACTCGCAGGTGCCCTACGAGCAGTACTTC.